This T cell receptor (beta chain) was found in a study of beta chain features in type 1 diabetes. The authors reverse transcribed all of the isolated RNA, so sequencing captured expressed TCRB transcripts. Clones were sequenced by immunoSEQ multiplex PCR, and TCRdb holds only the in-frame ones, with some missing. The table records some 400,000 clones, about 15% of them present only once. Via the markers CD45RO/CCR7/CD25/CD127/CD95/CD27, stem cell-like memory, regulatory, central memory and naive CD4+ cells were sorted. CDR1 is SGHNT, CDR2 YYREEE, per germline (reference sequence). This CDR3 contains 15 residues. Unmatched junction bases numbered 10, after V lost 4 bases and J lost 6 bases.

The TCR sequence derives from a woman aged 18-35 years in good health. The chain employs TRBV5-4 and TRBJ2-1, with TRBD2 matching 7 bases. The sample comprised naive CD4+ T cells from blood. The CDR3 region has the DNA TGTGCCAGCAGCACCCAAATCGGGAGGCCCAATGAGCAGTTCTTC. The encoded protein is CASSTQIGRPNEQFF.